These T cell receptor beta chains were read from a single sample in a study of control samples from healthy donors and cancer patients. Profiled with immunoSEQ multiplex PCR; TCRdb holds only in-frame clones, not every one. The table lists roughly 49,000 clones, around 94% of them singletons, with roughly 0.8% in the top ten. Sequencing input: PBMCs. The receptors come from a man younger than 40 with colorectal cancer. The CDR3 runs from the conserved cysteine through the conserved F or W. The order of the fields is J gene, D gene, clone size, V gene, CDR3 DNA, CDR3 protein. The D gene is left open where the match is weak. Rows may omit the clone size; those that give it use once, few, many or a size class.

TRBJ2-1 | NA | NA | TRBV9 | TGTGCCAGCAGCGTAGGGGGGGCCAACAATGAGCAGTTCTTC | CASSVGGANNEQFF
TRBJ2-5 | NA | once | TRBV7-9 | TGTGCCAGCAGCCACGAGGTCGACATAACGGGGACCCAGTACTTC | CASSHEVDITGTQYF
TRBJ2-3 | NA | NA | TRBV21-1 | TGTGCCAGCAGCAAAAGGGGGTGTGGCACAGATACGCAGTATTTT | CASSKRGCGTDTQYF
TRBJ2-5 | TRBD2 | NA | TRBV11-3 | TGTGCCAGCAGCCCCGGGACTAGCAATGGAGAGACCCAGTACTTC | CASSPGTSNGETQYF
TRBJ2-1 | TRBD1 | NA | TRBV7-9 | TGTGCCAGCAGCCGTACAGGGGAACTTTCCGCCTACAATGAGCAGTTCTTC | CASSRTGELSAYNEQFF
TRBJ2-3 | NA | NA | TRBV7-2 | TGTGCCAGCAGCTTCGAGGCTAGCACAGATACGCAGTATTTT | CASSFEASTDTQYF
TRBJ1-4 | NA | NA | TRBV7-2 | TGTGCCAGCAGCCTCAACAGGGCAACTAATGAAAAACTGTTTTTT | CASSLNRATNEKLFF
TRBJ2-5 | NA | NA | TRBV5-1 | TGCGCCAGCAGCCCTTTTGGCGGGGGCGGCGAGACCCAGTACTTC | CASSPFGGGGETQYF
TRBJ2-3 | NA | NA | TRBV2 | TGTGCCCTCAAGAGGGTTGGTTTCTCCATAGGAACAGATACGCAGTATTTT | CALKRVGFSIGTDTQYF
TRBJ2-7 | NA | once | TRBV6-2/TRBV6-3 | TGTGCCAGCAGTTACCCAAGGCAAGGCTTACCCTACGAGCAGTACTTC | CASSYPRQGLPYEQYF
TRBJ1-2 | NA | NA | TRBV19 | TGTGCCAGTAGTTCCCAGGACCGCTATGGCTACACCTTC | CASSSQDRYGYTF
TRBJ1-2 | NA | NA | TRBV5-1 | TGCGCCAGCAGAGCCGGGACCTATGGCTACACCTTC | CASRAGTYGYTF
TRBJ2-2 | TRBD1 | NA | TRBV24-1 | TGTGCCACCAGTGATGGGGACAGACCGAACACCGGGGAGCTGTTTTTT | CATSDGDRPNTGELFF
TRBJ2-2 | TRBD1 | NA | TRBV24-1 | TGTGCCACCAGTGATGACAGGGGCGTTTGGAACACCGGGGAGCTGTTTTTT | CATSDDRGVWNTGELFF
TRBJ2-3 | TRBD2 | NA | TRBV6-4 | TGTGCCAGCAGCTACTCGGGGGGGCCCTGGGATACGCAGTATTTT | CASSYSGGPWDTQYF
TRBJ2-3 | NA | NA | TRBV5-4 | TGTGCCAGCAGCTTGGTTTTAGTTGGGAAAACAGATACGCAGTATTTT | CASSLVLVGKTDTQYF
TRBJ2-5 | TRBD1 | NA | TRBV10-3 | TGTGCCATCAGCCGGGACAGGGGACAAGAGACCCAGTACTTC | CAISRDRGQETQYF
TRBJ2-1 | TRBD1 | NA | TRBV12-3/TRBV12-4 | TGTGCCAGCAGCCTCACAGGGGTGAAGTTCTTC | CASSLTGVKFF
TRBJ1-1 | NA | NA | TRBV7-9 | TGTGCCAGCAGTCCAGACCCCGGGGCTGAAGCTTTCTTT | CASSPDPGAEAFF
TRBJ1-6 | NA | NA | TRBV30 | TGTGCCTGGAGAAATGGGGATTCACCCCTCCACTTT | CAWRNGDSPLHF
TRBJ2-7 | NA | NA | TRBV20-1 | TGCAGTGCTAGTAAGCCGTTTGGCTACTACGAGCAGTACTTC | CSASKPFGYYEQYF